Listed below are T cell receptor beta chains from one sample, sequenced in a study of T cell responses to AZD1222 COVID-19 vaccine. Profiling relied on immunoSEQ multiplex PCR, and the TCRdb table lists in-frame clones only, not all of them. The data contain 200,000 or so clones, approximately 87% of them seen just once; the ten biggest clones take up around 2.9%. This specimen was peripheral blood, taken on day 0 of MenACWY control vaccination. The receptors here all came from an adult in good health. The CDR3 runs from the conserved cysteine through the conserved F or W. For some rows the clone size is stated as once, few or many, or as a class when expanded; others skip it.

J: TRBJ2-3
V: TRBV4-1
size: .
CDR3: CASSQDLEQGGTDTQYF

J: TRBJ2-1
V: TRBV5-4
size: .
CDR3: CASSVGTVSYNEQFF

J: TRBJ1-1
V: TRBV4-2
size: .
CDR3: CASSQDWQGRAFF

J: TRBJ2-7
V: TRBV28
size: .
CDR3: CASKDARGHVYEQYF

J: TRBJ2-2
V: TRBV7-9
size: once
CDR3: CASSQYRGELFF

J: TRBJ1-4
V: TRBV14
size: .
CDR3: CASSPLGREKLFF

J: TRBJ2-5
V: TRBV27
size: .
CDR3: CASSLFGGDSGRGQETQYF

J: TRBJ1-2
V: TRBV4-1
size: .
CDR3: CASGRGNDYGYTF

J: TRBJ2-7
V: TRBV7-3
size: few
CDR3: CASSHRDIKPYEQYF

J: TRBJ2-1
V: TRBV5-6
size: .
CDR3: CASSLVRTSGHNEQFF

J: TRBJ2-7
V: TRBV9
size: .
CDR3: CDGLYLHYEQYF

J: TRBJ2-1
V: TRBV18
size: .
CDR3: CASSPLDSSNEQFF

J: TRBJ2-1
V: TRBV28
size: .
CDR3: CASSPSSGGAREQFF

J: TRBJ1-3
V: TRBV7-2
size: .
CDR3: CASSPDRPSGNTIYF

J: TRBJ2-3
V: TRBV28
size: .
CDR3: CASSLSIGGEETDTQYF

J: TRBJ2-7
V: TRBV11-2
size: .
CDR3: CASSYMGGLASYEQYF

J: TRBJ1-4
V: TRBV30
size: .
CDR3: CAWTGQFNEKLFF

J: TRBJ2-7
V: TRBV5-1
size: .
CDR3: CASSLSGGSAEQYF

J: TRBJ2-3
V: TRBV5-1
size: few
CDR3: CASALGVETDTQYF

J: TRBJ2-7
V: TRBV6-1
size: once
CDR3: CASSEAREQYF

J: TRBJ2-2
V: TRBV29-1
size: .
CDR3: CSAPRLAIGELFF

J: TRBJ2-6
V: TRBV6-2/TRBV6-3
size: .
CDR3: CASSPLNSGANVLTF

J: TRBJ1-5
V: TRBV7-9
size: .
CDR3: CASSLGQGNQPQHF

J: TRBJ1-2
V: TRBV13
size: .
CDR3: CASSPVSHGYTF

J: TRBJ2-1
V: TRBV6-4
size: few
CDR3: CASSGQGGYNEQFF

J: TRBJ2-3
V: TRBV4-2
size: .
CDR3: CASSQEPTSGGPTDTQYF

J: TRBJ1-4
V: TRBV5-4
size: .
CDR3: CASSEGAQNEKLFF

J: TRBJ1-2
V: TRBV19
size: .
CDR3: CASSIGGRLGGGIYGYTF

J: TRBJ2-3
V: TRBV18
size: .
CDR3: CASSTTGESTDTQYF

J: TRBJ1-2
V: TRBV5-1
size: .
CDR3: CASSKTGNYGYTF

J: TRBJ1-1
V: TRBV30
size: .
CDR3: CAWSSFGNTEAFF

J: TRBJ1-4
V: TRBV5-1
size: .
CDR3: CASSLGQGDEKLFF

J: TRBJ1-3
V: TRBV29-1
size: few
CDR3: CSVGLGHSGNTIYF

J: TRBJ1-4
V: TRBV28
size: .
CDR3: CASSFSATNEKLFF

J: TRBJ1-5
V: TRBV6-2/TRBV6-3
size: .
CDR3: CASSGGLTSTSNQPQHF

J: TRBJ2-3
V: TRBV5-1
size: .
CDR3: CASSLAADTQYF

J: TRBJ2-7
V: TRBV10-3
size: .
CDR3: CAIKEREGPGHYEQYF

J: TRBJ2-7
V: TRBV28
size: few
CDR3: CASSSRETDYEQYF

J: TRBJ2-7
V: TRBV6-5
size: .
CDR3: CASIRRATNYEQYF

J: TRBJ2-1
V: TRBV24-1
size: .
CDR3: CATSDFDKGYNEQFF

J: TRBJ2-7
V: TRBV7-2
size: .
CDR3: CASSLLSGRGYEQYF

J: TRBJ2-7
V: TRBV12-2
size: .
CDR3: CASRLAPEASGEQYF

J: TRBJ2-7
V: TRBV27
size: .
CDR3: CASSLQADSYEQYF

J: TRBJ1-1
V: TRBV7-9
size: .
CDR3: CASSSQMMNTEAFF

J: TRBJ2-7
V: TRBV5-4
size: .
CDR3: CASRRDRMDYYEQYF

J: TRBJ1-1
V: TRBV6-1
size: .
CDR3: CASSARIILMNTEAFF

J: TRBJ2-7
V: TRBV19
size: .
CDR3: CASSIDSGSSYEQYF

J: TRBJ2-1
V: TRBV11-3
size: .
CDR3: CASSLAGSSYNEQFF

J: TRBJ1-5
V: TRBV6-5
size: .
CDR3: CASSSYRNQPQHF

J: TRBJ1-2
V: TRBV15
size: once
CDR3: CATSRVKQSTNYGYTF

J: TRBJ1-1
V: TRBV7-9
size: .
CDR3: CASSGVLNTEAFF

J: TRBJ1-6
V: TRBV4-1
size: .
CDR3: CASSPDRGQRSYNSPLHF

J: TRBJ1-4
V: TRBV11-1
size: .
CDR3: CASSNNAQGGEKLFF

J: TRBJ1-5
V: TRBV7-2
size: .
CDR3: CASSLVQGSNQPQHF